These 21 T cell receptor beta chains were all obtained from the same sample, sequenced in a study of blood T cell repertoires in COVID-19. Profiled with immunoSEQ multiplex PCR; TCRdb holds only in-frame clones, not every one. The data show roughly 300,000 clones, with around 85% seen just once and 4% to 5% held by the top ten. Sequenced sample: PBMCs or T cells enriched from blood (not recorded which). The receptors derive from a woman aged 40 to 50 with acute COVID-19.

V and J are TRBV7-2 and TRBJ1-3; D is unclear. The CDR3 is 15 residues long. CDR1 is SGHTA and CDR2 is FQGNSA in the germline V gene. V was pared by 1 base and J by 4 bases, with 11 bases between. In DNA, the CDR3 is TGTGCCAGCAGCTTAGACCGAAGAGCGGGAAACACCATATATTTT. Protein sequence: CASSLDRRAGNTIYF.

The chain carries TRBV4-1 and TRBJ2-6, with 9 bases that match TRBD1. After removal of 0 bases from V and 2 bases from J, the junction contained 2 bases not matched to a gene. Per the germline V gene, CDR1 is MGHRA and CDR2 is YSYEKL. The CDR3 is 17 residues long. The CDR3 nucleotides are TGCGCCAGCAGCCAAGACCGGGACAGGGCTGGGGCCAACGTCCTGACTTTC. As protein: CASSQDRDRAGANVLTF.

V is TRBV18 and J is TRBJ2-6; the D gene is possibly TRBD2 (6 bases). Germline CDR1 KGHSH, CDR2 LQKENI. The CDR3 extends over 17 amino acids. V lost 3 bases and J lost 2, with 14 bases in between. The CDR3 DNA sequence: TGTGCCAGCTCACCGCTCGGGGGAAGTCCTGGGGCCAACGTCCTGACTTTC. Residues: CASSPLGGSPGANVLTF.

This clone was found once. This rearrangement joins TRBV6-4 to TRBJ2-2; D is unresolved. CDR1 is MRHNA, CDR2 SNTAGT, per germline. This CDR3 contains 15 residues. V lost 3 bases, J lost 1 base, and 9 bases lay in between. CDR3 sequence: CASSDFIWNTGELFF. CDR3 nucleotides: TGTGCCAGCAGTGATTTTATTTGGAACACCGGGGAGCTGTTTTTT.

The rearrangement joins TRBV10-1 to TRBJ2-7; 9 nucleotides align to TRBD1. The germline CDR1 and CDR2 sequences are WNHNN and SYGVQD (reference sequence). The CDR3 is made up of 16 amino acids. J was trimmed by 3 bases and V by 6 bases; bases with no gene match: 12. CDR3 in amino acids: CASRGTGRRGCYEQYF. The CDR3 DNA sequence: TGCGCCAGCAGGGGGACAGGGAGGAGAGGGTGCTACGAGCAGTACTTC.

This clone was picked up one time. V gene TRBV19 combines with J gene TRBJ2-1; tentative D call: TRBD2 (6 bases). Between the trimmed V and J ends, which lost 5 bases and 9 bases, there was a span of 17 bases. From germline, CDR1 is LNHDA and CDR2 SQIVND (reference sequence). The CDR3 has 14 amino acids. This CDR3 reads CASSPIAAVGEQFF. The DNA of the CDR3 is TGTGCCAGTAGTCCTATAGCGGCCGTCGGTGAGCAGTTCTTC.

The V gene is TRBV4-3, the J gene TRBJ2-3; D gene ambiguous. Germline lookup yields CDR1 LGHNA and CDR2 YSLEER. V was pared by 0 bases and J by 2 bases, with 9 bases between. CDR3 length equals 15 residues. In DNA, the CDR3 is TGCGCCAGCAGCCAAGAATGGCCCCCCACAGATACGCAGTATTTT. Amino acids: CASSQEWPPTDTQYF.

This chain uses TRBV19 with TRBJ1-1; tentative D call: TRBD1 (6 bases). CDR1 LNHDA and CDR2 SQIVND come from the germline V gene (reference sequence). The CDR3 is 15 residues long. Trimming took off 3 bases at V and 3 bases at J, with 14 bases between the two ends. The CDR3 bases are TGTGCCAGTAGTATTTTGGGGGCGAGAGACACTGAAGCTTTCTTT. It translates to CASSILGARDTEAFF.

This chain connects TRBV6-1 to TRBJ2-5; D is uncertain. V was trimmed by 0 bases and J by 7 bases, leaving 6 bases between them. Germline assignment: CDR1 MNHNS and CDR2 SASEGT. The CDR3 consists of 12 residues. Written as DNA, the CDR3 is TGTGCCAGCAGTGAAGCGCTCAGGACCCAGTACTTC. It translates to CASSEALRTQYF.

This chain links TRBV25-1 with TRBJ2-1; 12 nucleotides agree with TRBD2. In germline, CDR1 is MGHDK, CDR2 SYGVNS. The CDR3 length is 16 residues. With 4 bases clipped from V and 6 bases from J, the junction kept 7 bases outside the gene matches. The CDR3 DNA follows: TGTGCCAGCAGTGTCAGACTAGCGGGAGTTATCAATGAGCAGTTCTTC. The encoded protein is CASSVRLAGVINEQFF.

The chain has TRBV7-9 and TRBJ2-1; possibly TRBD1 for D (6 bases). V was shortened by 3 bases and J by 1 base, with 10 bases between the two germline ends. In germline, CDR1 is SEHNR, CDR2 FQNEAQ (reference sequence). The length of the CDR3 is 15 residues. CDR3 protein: CASSFDRWSYNEQFF. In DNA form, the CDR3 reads TGTGCCAGCAGCTTCGACAGGTGGTCCTACAATGAGCAGTTCTTC.

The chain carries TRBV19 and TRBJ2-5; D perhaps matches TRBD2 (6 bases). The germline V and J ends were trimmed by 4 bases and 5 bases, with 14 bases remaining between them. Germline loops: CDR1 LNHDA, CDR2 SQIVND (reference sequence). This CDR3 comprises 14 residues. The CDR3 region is CASSTVAGWETQYF. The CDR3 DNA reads TGTGCCAGTAGTACCGTGGCGGGATGGGAGACCCAGTACTTC.

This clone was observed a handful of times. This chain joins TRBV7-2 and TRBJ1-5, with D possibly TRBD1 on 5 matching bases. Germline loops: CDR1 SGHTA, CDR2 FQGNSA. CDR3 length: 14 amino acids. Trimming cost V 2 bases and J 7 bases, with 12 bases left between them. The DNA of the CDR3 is TGTGCCAGCAGCTTATTAGGAGGGGCCCAGCCCCAGCATTTT. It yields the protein CASSLLGGAQPQHF. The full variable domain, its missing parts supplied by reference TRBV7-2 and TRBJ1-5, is GAGVSQSPSNKVTEKGKDVELRCDPISGHTALYWYRQSLGQGLEFLIYFQGNSAPDKSGLPSDRFSAERTGGSVSTLTIQRTQQEDSAVYLCASSLLGGAQPQHFGDGTRLSIL.

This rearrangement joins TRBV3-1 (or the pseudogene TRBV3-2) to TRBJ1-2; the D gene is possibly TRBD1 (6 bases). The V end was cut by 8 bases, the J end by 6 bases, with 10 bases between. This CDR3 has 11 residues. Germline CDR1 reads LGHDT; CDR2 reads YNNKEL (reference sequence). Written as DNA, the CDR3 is TGTGCCAGCGGGACACTTCATGGCTACACCTTC. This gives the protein CASGTLHGYTF.

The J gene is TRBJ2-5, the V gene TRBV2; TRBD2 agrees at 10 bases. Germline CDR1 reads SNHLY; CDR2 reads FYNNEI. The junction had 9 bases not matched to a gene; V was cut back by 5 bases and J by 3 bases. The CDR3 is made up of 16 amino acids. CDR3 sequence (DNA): TGTGCCAGCAGTCCCCGACTAGCGGGTAGGAAAGAGACCCAGTACTTC. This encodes CASSPRLAGRKETQYF.

The CDR3 DNA is TGTGCCAGCAGCTTAGGGGCGACCCTCAATCAGCCCCAGCATTTT. It yields the protein CASSLGATLNQPQHF. The chain employs TRBV11-2 and TRBJ1-5; D remains unclear. Trimming took 1 base from V and 3 from J, leaving 10 bases between them. The CDR3 length is 15 residues. Germline CDR1 is SGHAT and CDR2 is FQNNGV. The full variable domain, with the rest looked up from reference TRBV11-2 and TRBJ1-5, is EAGVAQSPRYKIIEKRQSVAFWCNPISGHATLYWYQQILGQGPKLLIQFQNNGVVDDSQLPKDRFSAERLKGVDSTLKIQPAKLEDSAVYLCASSLGATLNQPQHFGDGTRLSIL.

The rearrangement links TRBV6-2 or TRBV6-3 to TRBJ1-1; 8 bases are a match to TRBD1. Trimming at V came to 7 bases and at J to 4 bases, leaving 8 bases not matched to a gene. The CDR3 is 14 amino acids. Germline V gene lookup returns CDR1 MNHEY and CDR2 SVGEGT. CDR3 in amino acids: CASTPDRDTTEAFF. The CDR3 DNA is TGTGCCAGCACCCCGGACAGGGACACCACTGAAGCTTTCTTT.

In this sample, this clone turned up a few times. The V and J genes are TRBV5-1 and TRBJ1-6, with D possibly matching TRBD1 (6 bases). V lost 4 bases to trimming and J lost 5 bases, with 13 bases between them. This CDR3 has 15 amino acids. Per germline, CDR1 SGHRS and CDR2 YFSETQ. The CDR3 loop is CASSLRGGDNSPLHF. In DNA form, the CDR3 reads TGCGCCAGCAGCCTAAGGGGGGGAGATAATTCACCCCTCCACTTT. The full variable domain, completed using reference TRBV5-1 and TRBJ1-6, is KAGVTQTPRYLIKTRGQQVTLSCSPISGHRSVSWYQQTPGQGLQFLFEYFSETQRNKGNFPGRFSGRQFSNSRSEMNVSTLELGDSALYLCASSLRGGDNSPLHFGNGTRLTVT.

The CDR3 sequence is CASSFGAEITDTQYF. CDR3 nucleotide sequence: TGTGCCAGCAGTTTTGGAGCGGAGATCACAGATACGCAGTATTTT. The V gene is TRBV28, the J gene TRBJ2-3; D might be TRBD2 (5 bases). The CDR3 covers 15 residues. Germline V CDR1 and CDR2: MDHEN, SYDVKM. The germline V and J ends were trimmed by 3 bases and 2 bases, with 12 bases remaining between them.

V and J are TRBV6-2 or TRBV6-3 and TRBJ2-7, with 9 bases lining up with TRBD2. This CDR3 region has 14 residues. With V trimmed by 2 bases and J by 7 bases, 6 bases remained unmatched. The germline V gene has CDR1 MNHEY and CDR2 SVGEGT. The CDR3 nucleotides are TGTGCCAGCAGTTACGCGGGAGGGCCTCGGGAGCAGTACTTC. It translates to CASSYAGGPREQYF.

Here the CDR3 DNA reads TGTGCCAGTGCCCGTGTCCCCCTAAGCTCCTATAATTCACCCCTCCACTTT. Its protein product is CASARVPLSSYNSPLHF. The V gene is TRBV7-9, the J gene TRBJ1-6; no clear D gene. V was pared by 9 bases and J by 0 bases, with 18 bases between. This CDR3 has 17 residues. From germline, CDR1 is SEHNR and CDR2 FQNEAQ (reference sequence).